These T cell receptor beta chains were read from a single sample in a study of vaccination and CD4 T cells after COVID-19. A single record per CDR3 protein comes from TCRdb applying MiXCR to the PCR reads. The sample lists some 2,600 distinct CDR3 sequences; 20% to 25% were seen once. Their antigens are not known. Sequencing was performed on CD4+ T cells from blood, cultured in vitro. The receptors originated from a human donor who had recovered from COVID-19. Both conserved end residues are part of each CDR3. Each record gives: D gene, clone size, J gene, V gene, CDR3 DNA, CDR3 protein. A D gene is named only where the DNA matches it firmly. Not every row has a clone size; where given, it reads once, few, many or a size class.

d_call: TRBD2
clone_size: large
j_call: TRBJ2-1
v_call: TRBV20-1
cdr3_nt: TGCAGTGCTACACCGGGACTAGCAGACAATGAGCAGTTCTTC
cdr3_aa: CSATPGLADNEQFF

d_call: TRBD2
clone_size: medium-sized
j_call: TRBJ2-2
v_call: TRBV30
cdr3_nt: TGTGCCTGGAGTGTTTCGGGACTAGCGGGAGGTGGGTCGACCGGGGAGCTGTTTTTT
cdr3_aa: CAWSVSGLAGGGSTGELFF

d_call: .
clone_size: .
j_call: TRBJ1-5
v_call: TRBV5-1
cdr3_nt: TGCGCCAGCAGCTTGGATACAGAGAACTATAGCAATCAGCCCCAGCATTTT
cdr3_aa: CASSLDTENYSNQPQHF

d_call: .
clone_size: .
j_call: TRBJ1-5
v_call: TRBV7-8
cdr3_nt: TGTGCCAGCAGCTCACAGGGCGCGGTTCAGCCCCAGCATTTT
cdr3_aa: CASSSQGAVQPQHF

d_call: .
clone_size: .
j_call: TRBJ2-2
v_call: TRBV9
cdr3_nt: TGTGCCAGCAGCCCCCGGGAGAAACCGAACACCGGGGAGCTGTTTTTT
cdr3_aa: CASSPREKPNTGELFF

d_call: .
clone_size: .
j_call: TRBJ2-2
v_call: TRBV5-1
cdr3_nt: TGCGCCAGCAGCTTAGGAGCTACAGGCACCGGGGAGCTGTTTTTT
cdr3_aa: CASSLGATGTGELFF

d_call: .
clone_size: large
j_call: TRBJ1-2
v_call: TRBV25-1
cdr3_nt: TGTGCCAGCAGTCGGCGCGGGGGTAATGGCTACACCTTC
cdr3_aa: CASSRRGGNGYTF

d_call: TRBD1
clone_size: medium-sized
j_call: TRBJ1-2
v_call: TRBV25-1
cdr3_nt: TGTGCCAGCAGTCCGCAGGGGGCAGTTTATGGCTACACCTTC
cdr3_aa: CASSPQGAVYGYTF

d_call: TRBD2
clone_size: .
j_call: TRBJ2-1
v_call: TRBV20-1
cdr3_nt: TGCAGTGCTAGGGAGCGGGGGGGCCTCGGTGAGCAGTTCTTC
cdr3_aa: CSARERGGLGEQFF

d_call: .
clone_size: once
j_call: TRBJ1-6
v_call: TRBV5-1
cdr3_nt: TGCGCCAGCAGGAGGGGCTGGAATTCACCCCTCCACTTT
cdr3_aa: CASRRGWNSPLHF

d_call: .
clone_size: .
j_call: TRBJ2-7
v_call: TRBV10-3
cdr3_nt: TGTGCCATCAGTGGGGGCGGCAGTTCGGGCTCCTACGAGCAGTACTTC
cdr3_aa: CAISGGGSSGSYEQYF

d_call: TRBD2
clone_size: .
j_call: TRBJ2-1
v_call: TRBV9
cdr3_nt: TGTGCCAGCAGCGTAGCGGGGACTAGCGGGGGGGCGGGAGGTGAGCAGTTCTTC
cdr3_aa: CASSVAGTSGGAGGEQFF

d_call: .
clone_size: few
j_call: TRBJ2-5
v_call: TRBV7-8
cdr3_nt: TGTGCCAGCAGCGCGCGGGAGACCCAGTACTTC
cdr3_aa: CASSARETQYF

d_call: .
clone_size: few
j_call: TRBJ1-1
v_call: TRBV6-1
cdr3_nt: TGTGCCAGCAATCGGGACGGTCGAACACTGAATGCTTTCTTT
cdr3_aa: CASNRDGRTLNAFF

d_call: .
clone_size: few
j_call: TRBJ1-1
v_call: TRBV19
cdr3_nt: TGTGCCAGTAGTATGGGCGGGGCAAGGGGTCGATACACTGAAGCTTTCTTT
cdr3_aa: CASSMGGARGRYTEAFF

d_call: TRBD2
clone_size: .
j_call: TRBJ2-1
v_call: TRBV20-1
cdr3_nt: TGCAGTGCTAGGGGCGGGACTAGCGGGAGGGAGGGTGAGCAGTTCTTC
cdr3_aa: CSARGGTSGREGEQFF

d_call: .
clone_size: few
j_call: TRBJ2-2
v_call: TRBV19
cdr3_nt: TGTGCCAGTACCCCGGGCTGGGGTTCGGACACCGGGGAGCTGTTTTTT
cdr3_aa: CASTPGWGSDTGELFF

d_call: .
clone_size: medium-sized
j_call: TRBJ1-2
v_call: TRBV7-9
cdr3_nt: TGTGCCAGCAGCTTAAGGGGGGCGGAGGGCTACACCTTC
cdr3_aa: CASSLRGAEGYTF

d_call: .
clone_size: few
j_call: TRBJ1-4
v_call: TRBV19
cdr3_nt: TGTGCCAGTAGTATAGGGCGGGGGCAACGAGGGGAAAAACTGTTTTTT
cdr3_aa: CASSIGRGQRGEKLFF

d_call: .
clone_size: few
j_call: TRBJ2-5
v_call: TRBV10-2
cdr3_nt: TGCGCCAGCACTGGGGGTAATCTCCTCGAGACCCAGTACTTC
cdr3_aa: CASTGGNLLETQYF

d_call: .
clone_size: .
j_call: TRBJ2-2
v_call: TRBV4-3
cdr3_nt: TGCGCCAGCAGCCAAGAGCGTGCGGCGGTACTTAACACCGGGGAGCTGTTTTTT
cdr3_aa: CASSQERAAVLNTGELFF

d_call: .
clone_size: few
j_call: TRBJ1-1
v_call: TRBV30
cdr3_nt: TGTGCCTGGAGGGGTATCACAGACACTGAAGCTTTCTTT
cdr3_aa: CAWRGITDTEAFF

d_call: TRBD1
clone_size: .
j_call: TRBJ1-2
v_call: TRBV10-3
cdr3_nt: TGTGCCATCAGTGAGGGAGGGGACAGGGGAGACTATGGCTACACCTTC
cdr3_aa: CAISEGGDRGDYGYTF

d_call: TRBD1
clone_size: .
j_call: TRBJ1-1
v_call: TRBV7-2
cdr3_nt: TGTGCCAGCAGCTTTGACAGGGGGCGTCGTGAAGCTTTCTTT
cdr3_aa: CASSFDRGRREAFF